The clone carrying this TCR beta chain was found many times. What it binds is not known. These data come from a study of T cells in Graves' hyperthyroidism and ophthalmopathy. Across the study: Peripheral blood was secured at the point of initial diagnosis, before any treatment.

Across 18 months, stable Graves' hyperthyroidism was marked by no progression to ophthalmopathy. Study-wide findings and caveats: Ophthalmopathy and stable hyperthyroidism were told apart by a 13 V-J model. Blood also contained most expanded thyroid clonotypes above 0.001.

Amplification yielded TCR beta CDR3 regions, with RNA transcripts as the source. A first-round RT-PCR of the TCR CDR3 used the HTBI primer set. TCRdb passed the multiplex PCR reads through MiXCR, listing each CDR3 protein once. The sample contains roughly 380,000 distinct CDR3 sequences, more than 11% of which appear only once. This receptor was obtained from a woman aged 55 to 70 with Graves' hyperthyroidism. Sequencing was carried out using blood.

CDR3 nucleotide sequence: TGTGCCAGCAGTGACGGTGTTAACTATGGCTACACCTTC. Its protein product is CASSDGVNYGYTF. J is TRBJ1-2 and V is TRBV2; no firm D call. Trimming removed 3 bases from V and 1 base from J, with 6 bases in between. The CDR3 runs 13 residues. Germline lookup yields CDR1 SNHLY and CDR2 FYNNEI.